This T cell receptor (beta chain) came from a study of blood T cell repertoires in COVID-19. Study background: COVID-19 samples, acute and convalescent, were from the United States, Italy and Spain. PBMCs, B-cell-depleted T cells, or T cells provided the cDNA or gDNA that made up the material.

Germline values: CDR1 SNHLY, CDR2 FYNNEI. V was pared by 7 bases and J by 7 bases, with 13 bases between. The length of the CDR3 is 12 residues. How the authors handled the data: The authors estimated nucleated cell counts from reference gene primer amplification. TCRdb keeps only in-frame clones here, not all; method: immunoSEQ multiplex PCR. V and J calls plus clone size are reproduced from that table; the DNA served to infer D and trimming. The data show roughly 100,000 clones, around 83% seen once. This receptor was identified in a woman older than 75 with acute or convalescent COVID-19. The chain joins TRBV2 to TRBJ1-1; perhaps TRBD1 as D (6 bases). Input material: peripheral blood. CDR3 region: CASILGQIEAFF. DNA for the CDR3: TGTGCCAGCATCCTCGGACAGATTGAAGCTTTCTTT.